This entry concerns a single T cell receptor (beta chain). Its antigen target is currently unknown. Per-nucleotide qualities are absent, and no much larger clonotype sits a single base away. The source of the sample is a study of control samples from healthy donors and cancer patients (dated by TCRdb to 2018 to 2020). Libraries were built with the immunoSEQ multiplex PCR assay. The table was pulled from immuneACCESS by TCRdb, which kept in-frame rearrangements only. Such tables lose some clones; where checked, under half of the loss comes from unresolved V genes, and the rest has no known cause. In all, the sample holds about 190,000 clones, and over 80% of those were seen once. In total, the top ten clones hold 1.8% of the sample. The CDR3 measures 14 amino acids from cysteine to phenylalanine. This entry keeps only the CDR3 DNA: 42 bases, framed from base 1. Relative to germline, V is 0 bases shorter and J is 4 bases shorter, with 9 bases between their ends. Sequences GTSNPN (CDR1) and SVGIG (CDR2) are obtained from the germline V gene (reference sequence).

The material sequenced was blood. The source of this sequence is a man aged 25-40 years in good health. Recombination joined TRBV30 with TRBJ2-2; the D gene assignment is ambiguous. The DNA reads TGTGCCTGGAGTGTACGAAAGTTCACCGGGGAGCTGTTTTTT. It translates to CAWSVRKFTGELFF.